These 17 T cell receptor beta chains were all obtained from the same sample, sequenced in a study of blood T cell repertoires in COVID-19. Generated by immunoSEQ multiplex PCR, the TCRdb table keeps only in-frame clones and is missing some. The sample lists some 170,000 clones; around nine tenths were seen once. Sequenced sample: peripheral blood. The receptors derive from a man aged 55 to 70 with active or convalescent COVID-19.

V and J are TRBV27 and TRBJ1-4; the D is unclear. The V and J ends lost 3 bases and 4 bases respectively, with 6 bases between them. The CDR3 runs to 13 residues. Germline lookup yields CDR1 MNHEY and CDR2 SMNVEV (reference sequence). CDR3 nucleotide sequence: TGTGCCAGCAGTTTCGGTCGTAATGAAAAACTGTTTTTT. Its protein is CASSFGRNEKLFF. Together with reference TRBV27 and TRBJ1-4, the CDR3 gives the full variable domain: EAQVTQNPRYLITVTGKKLTVTCSQNMNHEYMSWYRQDPGLGLRQIYYSMNVEVTDKGDVPEGYKVSRKEKRNFPLILESPSPNQTSLYFCASSFGRNEKLFFGSGTQLSVL.

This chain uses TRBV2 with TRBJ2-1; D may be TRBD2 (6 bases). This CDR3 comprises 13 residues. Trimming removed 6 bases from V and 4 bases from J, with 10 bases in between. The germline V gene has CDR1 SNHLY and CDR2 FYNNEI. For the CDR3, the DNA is TGTGCCAGCAGGGCTGGACTATACAATGAGCAGTTCTTC. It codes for CASRAGLYNEQFF. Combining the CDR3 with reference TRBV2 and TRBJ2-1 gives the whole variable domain EPEVTQTPSHQVTQMGQEVILRCVPISNHLYFYWYRQILGQKVEFLVSFYNNEISEKSEIFDDQFSVERPDGSNFTLKIRSTKLEDSAMYFCASRAGLYNEQFFGPGTRLTVL.

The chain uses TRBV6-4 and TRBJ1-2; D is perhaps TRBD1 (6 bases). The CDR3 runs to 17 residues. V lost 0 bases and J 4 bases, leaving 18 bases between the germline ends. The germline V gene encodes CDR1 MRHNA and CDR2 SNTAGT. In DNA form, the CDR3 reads TGTGCCAGCAGTGACTCGGAGACTCGGGACAATCTCTATGGCTACACCTTC. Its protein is CASSDSETRDNLYGYTF.

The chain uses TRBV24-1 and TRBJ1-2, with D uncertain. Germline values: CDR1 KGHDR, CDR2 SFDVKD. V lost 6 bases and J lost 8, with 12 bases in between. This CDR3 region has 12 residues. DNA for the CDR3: TGTGCCACCAGTTCCCCGGTTTCCGGCTACACCTTC. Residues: CATSSPVSGYTF.

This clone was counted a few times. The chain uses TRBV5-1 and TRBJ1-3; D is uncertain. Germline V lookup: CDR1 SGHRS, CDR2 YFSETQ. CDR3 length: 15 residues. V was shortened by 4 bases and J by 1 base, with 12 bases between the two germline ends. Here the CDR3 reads CASSLTEESGNTIYF. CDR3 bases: TGCGCCAGCAGCCTGACCGAGGAGTCTGGAAACACCATATATTTT.

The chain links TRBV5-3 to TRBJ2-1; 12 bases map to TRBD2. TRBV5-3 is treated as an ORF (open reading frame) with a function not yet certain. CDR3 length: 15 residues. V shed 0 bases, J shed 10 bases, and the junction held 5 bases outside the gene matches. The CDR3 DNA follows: TGTGCCAGAAGCTTGGGACTAGCGGGGGCTATGGAGCAGTTCTTC. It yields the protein CARSLGLAGAMEQFF.

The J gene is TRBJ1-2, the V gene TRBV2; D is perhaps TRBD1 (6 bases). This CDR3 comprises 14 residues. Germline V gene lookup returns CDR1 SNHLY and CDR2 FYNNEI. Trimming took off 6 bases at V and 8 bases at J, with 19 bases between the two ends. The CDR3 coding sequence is TGTGCCAGCAGGTTACAAGGGGGACCTGTGGGCTACACCTTC. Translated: CASRLQGGPVGYTF.

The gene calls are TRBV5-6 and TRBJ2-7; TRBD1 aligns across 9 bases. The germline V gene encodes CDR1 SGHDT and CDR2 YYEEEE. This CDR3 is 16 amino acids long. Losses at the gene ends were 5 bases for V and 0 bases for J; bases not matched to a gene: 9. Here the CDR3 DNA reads TGTGCCAGCAGTGAACAGGGGGCTACTTTCTCCTACGAGCAGTACTTC. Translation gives CASSEQGATFSYEQYF.

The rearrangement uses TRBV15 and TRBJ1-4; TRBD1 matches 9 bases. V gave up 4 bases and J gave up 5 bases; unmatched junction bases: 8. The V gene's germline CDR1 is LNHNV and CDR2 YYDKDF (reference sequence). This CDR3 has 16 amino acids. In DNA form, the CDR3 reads TGTGCCACCAGCATGAGATCCGGGACAGGGAATGAAAAACTGTTTTTT. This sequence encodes CATSMRSGTGNEKLFF.

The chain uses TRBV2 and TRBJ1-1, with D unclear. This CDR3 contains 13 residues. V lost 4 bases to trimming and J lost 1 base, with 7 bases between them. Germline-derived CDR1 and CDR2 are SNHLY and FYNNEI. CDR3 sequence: CASSVKQNTEAFF. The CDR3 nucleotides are TGTGCCAGCAGTGTTAAACAGAACACTGAAGCTTTCTTT.

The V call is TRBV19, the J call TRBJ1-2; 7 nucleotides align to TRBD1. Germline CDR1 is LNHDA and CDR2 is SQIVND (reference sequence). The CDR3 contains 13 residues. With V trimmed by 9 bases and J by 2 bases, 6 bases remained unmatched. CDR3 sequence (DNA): TGTGCCAGGCCTTCGACAGGGAACTATGGCTACACCTTC. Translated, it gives CARPSTGNYGYTF.

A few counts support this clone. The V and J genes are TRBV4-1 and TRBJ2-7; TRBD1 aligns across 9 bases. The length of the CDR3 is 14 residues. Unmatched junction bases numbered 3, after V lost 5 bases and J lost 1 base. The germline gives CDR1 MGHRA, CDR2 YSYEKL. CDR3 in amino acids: CASSTGTGSYEQYF. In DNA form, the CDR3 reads TGCGCCAGCAGCACCGGGACAGGGTCCTACGAGCAGTACTTC.

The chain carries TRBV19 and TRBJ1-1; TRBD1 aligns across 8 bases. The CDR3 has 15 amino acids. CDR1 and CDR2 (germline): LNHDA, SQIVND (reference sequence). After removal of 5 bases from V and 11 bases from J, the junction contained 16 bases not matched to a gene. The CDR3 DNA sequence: TGTGCCAGTAGTCCAGGGGGCGACAGGGGAATTTTGGCTTTCTTT. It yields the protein CASSPGGDRGILAFF.

The CDR3 region has the DNA TGTGCCAGCAGCCTCTCCGGACAGGCCGCGCAGTACTTC. Protein sequence: CASSLSGQAAQYF. J is TRBJ2-7 and V is TRBV7-9; 7 bases agree with TRBD1. This CDR3 has 13 amino acids. With V trimmed by 5 bases and J by 9 bases, 10 bases remained unmatched. Looked up from germline, CDR1 is SEHNR and CDR2 is FQNEAQ (reference sequence).

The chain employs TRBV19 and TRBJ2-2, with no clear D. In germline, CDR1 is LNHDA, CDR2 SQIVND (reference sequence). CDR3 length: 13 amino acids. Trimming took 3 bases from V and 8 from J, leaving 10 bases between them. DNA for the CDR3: TGTGCCAGTAGTATGGGCGTGGCAGGGGAGCTGTTTTTT. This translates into CASSMGVAGELFF.

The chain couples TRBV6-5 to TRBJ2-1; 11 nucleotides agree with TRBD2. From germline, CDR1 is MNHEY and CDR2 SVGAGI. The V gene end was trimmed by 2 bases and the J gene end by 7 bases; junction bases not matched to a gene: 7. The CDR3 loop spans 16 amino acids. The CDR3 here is CASSYTSGTSGNEQFF. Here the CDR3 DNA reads TGTGCCAGCAGTTACACCTCCGGGACTAGCGGTAATGAGCAGTTCTTC.

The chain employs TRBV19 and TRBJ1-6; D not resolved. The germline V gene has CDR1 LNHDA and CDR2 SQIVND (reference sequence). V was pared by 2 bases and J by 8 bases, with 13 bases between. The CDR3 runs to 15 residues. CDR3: CASSISGGRYSPLHF. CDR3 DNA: TGTGCCAGTAGTATATCTGGAGGGAGGTATTCACCCCTCCACTTT.